Here is one TCR beta chain with its context. The antigen this receptor binds is unknown. Base-call qualities are not available, and no considerably larger clone is one nucleotide away. The CDR1 and CDR2 encoded by the germline V gene (reference sequence) are DFQATT and SNEGSKA. Its CDR3 holds 11 amino acids, cysteine through phenylalanine. Just CDR3 DNA is preserved here, 33 bases in frame from base 1. V sheds 5 bases and J sheds 6 bases, leaving 10 bases between their ends. The data stem from a study of OX40 agonist ivuxolimab in advanced cancers. Broadly, across the study: Ivuxolimab was a fully human IgG2 agonistic monoclonal antibody targeting the costimulatory receptor OX40 (CD134). Intravenous ivuxolimab was administered to patients every 2 weeks at six dose levels: 0.01, 0.1, 0.3, 1.5, 3 and 10 mg/kg. Of the roughly 51 patients in dose escalation, around 19 had hepatocellular carcinoma, some 15 had melanoma, 9 had renal cell carcinoma and 9 had head and neck cancer. A male proportion of about 79% and a mean age of approximately 61 years, ranging from 23 to 79, were recorded for the dose-escalation cohort. Patients were allowed to have had prior anti-PD-1, anti-PD-L1 or anti-CTLA-4 therapy, and approximately 40% of the dose-escalation patients had been treated with checkpoint inhibitors. Three dose-escalation patients achieved partial responses, one with hepatocellular carcinoma and two with cutaneous melanoma. The purpose of peripheral TCRbeta sequencing was to test whether ivuxolimab changed TCR sequence diversity and led to clonal T-cell expansion. The paper reports the monotherapy dose-escalation portion (N of about 50 patients) of the phase I ivuxolimab trial.

The paper's findings and limits, for the study overall: In the 0.1-3.0 mg/kg groups, partial responders were among the patients with the lowest normalized peripheral clonal expansion, particularly in CD8+ T cells. After ivuxolimab, more expanded clones were found on average in CD8+ T cells than in CD4+ T cells. At doses from 0.1 to 3.0 mg/kg, clonal expansion was seen in both CD4+ and CD8+ blood T cells between baseline and week 6. The antigen specificity of the clonally expanded peripheral T cells was not determined. Low levels of normalized T-cell clonal expansion were also shown by some nonresponding patients.

Genomic DNA was extracted from sorted cells for sequencing of the TCRbeta CDR3 region. TCRbeta CDR3 regions were sequenced using the immunoSEQ Assay. TCRdb's version of the immuneACCESS table is confined to in-frame rearrangements and falls short of the full clone set. An unresolved V gene accounts for under half of the shortfall where checked; the remainder is of unknown origin. For this sample there are tens of thousands of clones; about 91% appear just once. About 6.6% of the sample is in the top ten clones. The trial excluded patients who had a history of autoimmune disease or were on systemic immunosuppression. Peripheral blood for TCR sequencing was collected from all dose cohorts at baseline, on cycle 4 day 1, and on cycle 7 day 1. The samples were taken from a phase I, first-in-human, multicenter, open-label dose-escalation trial of ivuxolimab. Adults with locally advanced or metastatic melanoma, renal cell, hepatocellular, or head and neck squamous cell carcinoma were enrolled in the trial. Before TCR sequencing, CD4+ T cells and CD8+ T cells from peripheral blood were sorted into separate populations.

The sample consisted of CD4+ or CD8+ T cells sorted from blood, taken in a trial of the OX40 agonist ivuxolimab. The TCR originated in an adult with an advanced solid tumor such as melanoma, head and neck, liver or kidney cancer. In this chain, TRBV20-1 is recombined with TRBJ1-1; no D segment can be confidently identified. CDR3 loop: CSASRGSEAFF. The DNA reads as follows: TGCAGTGCTTCCCGAGGTTCTGAAGCTTTCTTT.